Following are 32 T cell receptor beta chains from one sample sequenced in a study of cytotoxic CD8 clonotypes in ibrutinib-treated CLL. Measured with immunoSEQ multiplex PCR; TCRdb has only the in-frame clones, and not every one. The repertoire includes approximately 150,000 clones, under 85% of them detected once, and about 4.5% sits in the top ten. The sequences come from PBMCs, collected after 24 months of ibrutinib treatment. Receptor source: a human donor with chronic lymphocytic leukemia.

The V and J genes are TRBV9 and TRBJ1-2; the D gene is possibly TRBD1 (5 bases). Trimming took off 3 bases at V and 3 bases at J, with 18 bases between the two ends. Germline lookup yields CDR1 SGDLS and CDR2 YYNGEE. This CDR3 spans 16 amino acids. The CDR3 here is CASSAGGTGRHYGYTF. CDR3 bases: TGTGCCAGCAGCGCCGGAGGCACAGGCCGACACTATGGCTACACCTTC.

This chain uses TRBV5-1 with TRBJ1-3; 9 bases map to TRBD1. The CDR3 is 16 amino acids. V gave up 0 bases and J gave up 0 bases; unmatched junction bases: 1. Germline V gene data show CDR1 as SGHRS and CDR2 as YFSETQ. The CDR3 coding sequence is TGCGCCAGCAGCTTGGAGGACAGGGGCTCTGGAAACACCATATATTTT. It codes for CASSLEDRGSGNTIYF.

The V gene is TRBV4-3, the J gene TRBJ2-3, with D uncertain. V gave up 4 bases and J gave up 8 bases, with 7 bases separating them. Germline values: CDR1 LGHNA, CDR2 YSLEER. The CDR3 consists of 11 residues. Here the CDR3 DNA reads TGCGCCAGCAGCCTGGAAAGTACGCAGTATTTT. This translates into CASSLESTQYF.

The genes are TRBV4-1 and TRBJ2-7; 9 nucleotides match TRBD1. V dropped 4 bases and J dropped 5; count of bases not matched to a gene: 6. The CDR3 contains 14 residues. From germline, CDR1 is MGHRA and CDR2 YSYEKL. The CDR3 sequence is CASSPQGARDEQYF. CDR3 nucleotides: TGCGCCAGCAGCCCACAGGGGGCGCGCGACGAGCAGTACTTC.

V and J are TRBV19 and TRBJ1-4, with D maybe TRBD1 (5 bases). Germline CDR1 and CDR2: LNHDA and SQIVND (reference sequence). Trimming took 3 bases from V and 2 from J, leaving 10 bases between them. The CDR3 has 15 residues. CDR3 protein: CASSIPGRTNEKLFF. CDR3 sequence (DNA): TGTGCCAGTAGTATTCCAGGGCGGACTAATGAAAAACTGTTTTTT.

This chain links TRBV13 with TRBJ2-7; 7 nucleotides agree with TRBD2. Germline CDR1 reads PRHDT; CDR2 reads FYEKMQ (reference sequence). The CDR3 loop spans 20 amino acids. Trimming removed 1 base from V and 7 bases from J; junction bases left unmatched: 25. The CDR3 bases are TGTGCCAGCAGCTTAGATGGTTGGGGCCTAGCGGAGAAATCTACGGGGGAGCAGTACTTC. As protein: CASSLDGWGLAEKSTGEQYF.

This clone is a singleton in its sample. This sequence joins TRBV5-1 and TRBJ1-2; 7 bases are a match to TRBD1. Germline-derived CDR1 and CDR2 are SGHRS and YFSETQ. The CDR3 consists of 15 residues. V shed 4 bases, J shed 2 bases, and the junction held 8 bases outside the gene matches. The CDR3 nucleotides read TGCGCCAGCAGCCCACTGAGGGGGCCGAACTATGGCTACACCTTC. This encodes CASSPLRGPNYGYTF.

The chain is built from TRBV5-1 and TRBJ2-7; D is perhaps TRBD1 (6 bases). The CDR3 is 16 amino acids. Per germline, CDR1 SGHRS and CDR2 YFSETQ. With 2 bases removed from V and 1 base from J, the gap between germline ends came to 16 bases. The CDR3 nucleotides are TGCGCCAGCAGCTTACCTGGGACACTAGAATCCTACGAGCAGTACTTC. Amino acid sequence: CASSLPGTLESYEQYF.

This clone was recorded only once. This sequence joins TRBV13 and TRBJ1-5; a weak D match, TRBD1 (5 bases). Germline-derived CDR1 and CDR2 are PRHDT and FYEKMQ (reference sequence). Trimming cost V 6 bases and J 0 bases, with 24 bases left between them. The CDR3 extends over 19 amino acids. CDR3 nucleotide sequence: TGTGCCAGCAGTCAATACCGGGACGGAATCTTTTATAGCAATCAGCCCCAGCATTTT. Translation gives CASSQYRDGIFYSNQPQHF.

The chain is built from TRBV27 and TRBJ1-5; no clear D. The CDR3 is made up of 15 amino acids. V shed 1 base and J shed 3 bases, with 10 bases lying between them. Looked up from germline, CDR1 is MNHEY and CDR2 is SMNVEV (reference sequence). CDR3 coding DNA: TGTGCCAGCAGTTTATACCGACACGACAATCAGCCCCAGCATTTT. Translated, it gives CASSLYRHDNQPQHF.

The rearrangement links TRBV6-4 to TRBJ2-2; D is perhaps TRBD1 or TRBD2 (5 bases each). The CDR3 has 14 amino acids. Per germline, CDR1 MRHNA and CDR2 SNTAGT. V was clipped by 4 bases and J by 4 bases, with 10 bases between them. The CDR3 spells CASSAVGGTGELFF. For the CDR3, the DNA is TGTGCCAGCAGTGCCGTTGGGGGCACCGGGGAGCTGTTTTTT.

V and J are TRBV18 and TRBJ1-2; no reliable D call. Trimming removed 2 bases at V and 8 bases at J, with 6 bases between. Germline values: CDR1 KGHSH, CDR2 LQKENI. This CDR3 contains 11 residues. The DNA for the CDR3 is TGTGCCAGCTCACCAGGGGAAGGCTACACCTTC. This translates into CASSPGEGYTF.

The genes are TRBV5-8 and TRBJ1-2, with 7 nucleotides matching TRBD1. Per germline, CDR1 SGHTS and CDR2 YDEGEE. The CDR3 consists of 15 residues. The trim removed 2 bases at V and 2 bases at J, leaving 6 bases unmatched. The CDR3 sequence is CASSFGRTGNYGYTF. The CDR3 region has the DNA TGTGCCAGCAGCTTTGGACGGACAGGAAACTATGGCTACACCTTC. Full variable domain (rest looked up from reference TRBV5-8 and TRBJ1-2): EAGVTQSPTHLIKTRGQQATLRCSPISGHTSVYWYQQALGLGLQFLLWYDEGEERNRGNFPPRFSGRQFPNYSSELNVNALELEDSALYLCASSFGRTGNYGYTFGSGTRLTVV.

This clone occurred once. This sequence joins TRBV14 and TRBJ1-3, with D possibly matching TRBD1 (5 bases). CDR3 size: 14 residues. V shed 8 bases and J shed 0 bases, with 11 bases lying between them. Germline V lookup: CDR1 SGHDN, CDR2 FVKESK. The CDR3 bases are TGTGCCAGCGGGGGTACATTCTCTGGAAACACCATATATTTT. Translated, it gives CASGGTFSGNTIYF.

This chain joins TRBV6-5 and TRBJ1-2; D may be TRBD1 (5 bases). The CDR3 runs 14 residues. The germline CDR1 and CDR2 sequences are MNHEY and SVGAGI. The CDR3 sequence is CISRRDGTNYGYTF. CDR3 in DNA: TGTATCTCACGTCGGGACGGTACTAACTATGGCTACACCTTC.

The chain uses TRBV5-1 and TRBJ2-1; D is unclear. Germline V lookup: CDR1 SGHRS, CDR2 YFSETQ. The CDR3 runs 16 residues. Trimming took off 5 bases at V and 4 bases at J, with 19 bases between the two ends. In nucleotides, the CDR3 is TGCGCCAGCAGTACGAAAACATTTGGGAATTACAATGAGCAGTTCTTC. Translating gives CASSTKTFGNYNEQFF.

The chain employs TRBV29-1 and TRBJ1-1; no clear D. CDR1 SQVTM and CDR2 ANQGSEA come from the germline V gene. V lost 7 bases to trimming and J lost 0 bases, with 9 bases between them. The CDR3 runs to 12 residues. Written as DNA, the CDR3 is TGCAGCGCCATACAAGTGAACACTGAAGCTTTCTTT. It is translated as CSAIQVNTEAFF.

The chain links TRBV28 to TRBJ2-6, with 7 positions matching TRBD1. Germline V gene lookup returns CDR1 MDHEN and CDR2 SYDVKM. J lost 4 bases, V lost 6 bases, and 6 bases had no gene match. The CDR3 extends over 15 amino acids. CDR3 nucleotide sequence: TGTGCCAGCAGCCCAACAGGGGCCGGGGCCAACGTCCTGACTTTC. Its protein product is CASSPTGAGANVLTF.

V and J are TRBV5-1 and TRBJ1-1, with 7 nucleotides matching TRBD1. Germline CDR1 SGHRS, CDR2 YFSETQ. V trimming: 2 bases; J trimming: 1 base; junction bases outside the gene matches: 2. The CDR3 sequence is 14 residues long. The CDR3 sequence is CASSFNRGNTEAFF. The CDR3 coding sequence is TGCGCCAGCAGCTTTAACAGGGGGAACACTGAAGCTTTCTTT.

This chain connects TRBV6-1 to TRBJ2-7; D perhaps matches TRBD1 (5 bases). This CDR3 spans 15 amino acids. Germline-derived CDR1 and CDR2 are MNHNS and SASEGT. The germline V and J ends were trimmed by 1 base and 3 bases, with 13 bases remaining between them. The CDR3 DNA follows: TGTGCCAGCAGTGAAGGCGGACAAGCCATCTACGAGCAGTACTTC. Its protein is CASSEGGQAIYEQYF.

This sequence joins TRBV6-4 and TRBJ1-1; D might be TRBD1 (6 bases). The V end was cut by 0 bases, the J end by 1 base, with 18 bases between. Germline CDR1 and CDR2: MRHNA and SNTAGT. This CDR3 spans 18 amino acids. The CDR3 loop reads CASSDSTKGGAPNTEAFF. The DNA of the CDR3 is TGTGCCAGCAGTGACTCGACGAAAGGGGGAGCCCCGAACACTGAAGCTTTCTTT.

The gene calls are TRBV21-1 and TRBJ2-5; TRBD2 reflects the table's D call only, with no check against the DNA. TRBV21-1 is classified as a pseudogene. This CDR3 has 11 residues. The CDR3 protein is CASIIIETQYF. The DNA for the CDR3 is TGTGCCAGCATTATAATAGAGACCCAGTACTTC.

This clone was detected only a few times. This rearrangement joins TRBV9 to TRBJ2-7; D might be TRBD2 (7 bases). V was pared by 0 bases and J by 0 bases, with 13 bases between. The germline CDR1 and CDR2 sequences are SGDLS and YYNGEE. The CDR3 consists of 16 residues. The CDR3 reads CASSVDAGAASYEQYF. CDR3 sequence (DNA): TGTGCCAGCAGCGTAGATGCGGGGGCGGCCTCCTACGAGCAGTACTTC.

The chain combines TRBV5-1 with TRBJ2-3; D not certain. V shed 4 bases and J shed 0 bases, with 12 bases lying between them. The CDR3 length is 15 residues. In germline, CDR1 is SGHRS, CDR2 YFSETQ. The DNA for the CDR3 is TGCGCCAGCAGCCGCGGTGGGGTCAGCACAGATACGCAGTATTTT. The encoded protein is CASSRGGVSTDTQYF. The whole variable domain, filled in from reference TRBV5-1 and TRBJ2-3, reads KAGVTQTPRYLIKTRGQQVTLSCSPISGHRSVSWYQQTPGQGLQFLFEYFSETQRNKGNFPGRFSGRQFSNSRSEMNVSTLELGDSALYLCASSRGGVSTDTQYFGPGTRLTVL.

The chain joins TRBV6-6 to TRBJ1-1; D is unresolved. This CDR3 is 13 amino acids long. Trimming cost V 8 bases and J 1 base, with 11 bases left between them. Germline CDR1 and CDR2: MNHNY and SVGAGI (reference sequence). The CDR3 DNA is TGTGCCAGCGACGAAACAGCGAACACTGAAGCTTTCTTT. It codes for CASDETANTEAFF.

The CDR3 bases are TGTGCCAGCAGTTTACTGGGCAGCAAGAGTCAAGAGACCCAGTACTTC. Translating gives CASSLLGSKSQETQYF. The chain carries TRBV28 and TRBJ2-5; D not certain. The CDR3 is 16 residues long. V was trimmed by 2 bases and J by 2 bases, leaving 15 bases between them. Germline V gene sequence: CDR1 MDHEN, CDR2 SYDVKM.

This clone was seen ten or more times. The rearrangement links TRBV6-5 to TRBJ1-2; TRBD1 might be the D (6 bases). The CDR3 runs to 13 residues. Germline V lookup: CDR1 MNHEY, CDR2 SVGAGI. V lost 2 bases to trimming and J lost 4 bases, with 8 bases between them. CDR3 residues: CASSYGGAYGYTF. In DNA, the CDR3 is TGTGCCAGCAGTTACGGGGGGGCCTATGGCTACACCTTC.

The chain has TRBV9 and TRBJ1-3, with a weak D call TRBD1 (5 bases). The V gene lost 4 bases and the J gene lost 0 bases, with 14 bases spanning the gap. The CDR3 has 16 residues. Germline V gene data show CDR1 as SGDLS and CDR2 as YYNGEE. The CDR3 is CASSPTGLSSGNTIYF. DNA for the CDR3: TGTGCCAGCAGCCCAACGGGACTCAGCTCTGGAAACACCATATATTTT.

The CDR3 protein is CASSAITGDGEEKLFF. DNA of the CDR3: TGTGCCAGCAGCGCAATTACAGGGGATGGGGAAGAAAAACTGTTTTTT. J is TRBJ1-4 and V is TRBV9; 7 bases fit TRBD1. J gave up 8 bases and V 3 bases, and 13 bases lay outside the gene matches. Germline lookup yields CDR1 SGDLS and CDR2 YYNGEE. The CDR3 covers 16 residues.

The chain employs TRBV19 and TRBJ2-1; 9 bases line up with TRBD1. The V gene end was trimmed by 0 bases and the J gene end by 7 bases; junction bases not matched to a gene: 10. The length of the CDR3 is 17 residues. Looked up from germline, CDR1 is LNHDA and CDR2 is SQIVND (reference sequence). The CDR3 DNA reads as TGTGCCAGTAGTATAGATGACAGGGGGTTTGTTAGAAATGAGCAGTTCTTC. Translated: CASSIDDRGFVRNEQFF.

The V gene is TRBV30, the J gene TRBJ1-4; 8 nucleotides match TRBD1. This CDR3 comprises 15 residues. The ends lost 4 bases at V and 8 bases at J; junction bases unmatched: 12. Germline V CDR1 and CDR2: GTSNPN, SVGIG (reference sequence). The CDR3 sequence: CAWTSGGGLAEKLFF. In nucleotides, the CDR3 is TGTGCCTGGACGTCAGGGGGCGGACTGGCCGAAAAACTGTTTTTT.

The chain combines TRBV7-2 with TRBJ1-1, with 8 positions matching TRBD1. The CDR3 extends over 14 amino acids. The trim removed 5 bases at V and 4 bases at J, leaving 6 bases unmatched. From germline, CDR1 is SGHTA and CDR2 FQGNSA. CDR3 amino acids: CASSARTGSTEAFF. CDR3 nucleotide sequence: TGTGCCAGCAGCGCCCGGACAGGGTCCACTGAAGCTTTCTTT.